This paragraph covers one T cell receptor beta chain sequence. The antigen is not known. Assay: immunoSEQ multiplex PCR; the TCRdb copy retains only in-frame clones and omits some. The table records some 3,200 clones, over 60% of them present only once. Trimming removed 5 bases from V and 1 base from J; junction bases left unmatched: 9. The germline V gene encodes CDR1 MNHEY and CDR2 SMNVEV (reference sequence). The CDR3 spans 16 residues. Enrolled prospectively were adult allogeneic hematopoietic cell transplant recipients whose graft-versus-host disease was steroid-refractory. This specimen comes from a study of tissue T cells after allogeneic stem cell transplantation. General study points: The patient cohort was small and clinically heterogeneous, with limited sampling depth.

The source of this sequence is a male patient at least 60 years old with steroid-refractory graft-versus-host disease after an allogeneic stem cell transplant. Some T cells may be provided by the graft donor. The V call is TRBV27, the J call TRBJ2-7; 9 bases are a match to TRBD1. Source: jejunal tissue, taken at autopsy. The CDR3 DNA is TGTGCCAGCAGTCCCCGAACAGGGGGCGGATCCTACGAGCAGTACTTC. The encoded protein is CASSPRTGGGSYEQYF.